This is a list of T cell receptor beta chains from one sample in a study of blood T cell repertoires in COVID-19. The table came from immunoSEQ multiplex PCR; TCRdb's copy has only in-frame clones and leaves some out. Of 210,000 or so clones listed, approximately 80% are singletons. The material sequenced was PBMCs or T cells enriched from blood (not recorded which). The source of these receptors is a young man with acute COVID-19. The CDR3 runs from the conserved cysteine through the conserved F or W. A D gene is named only where the DNA matches it firmly. Some rows mark clone size as missing; the rest say once, few, many or name a class of expanded clone.

clone size: once; V gene: TRBV6-4; J gene: TRBJ2-3; D gene: TRBD2; CDR3 protein: CASSDGTSGGADTQYF; CDR3 DNA: TGTGCCAGCAGTGACGGGACTAGCGGGGGGGCAGATACGCAGTATTTT
clone size: NA; V gene: TRBV15; J gene: TRBJ1-6; D gene: NA; CDR3 protein: CATSRVTAYNSPLHF; CDR3 DNA: TGTGCCACCAGCAGAGTGACAGCTTATAATTCACCCCTCCACTTT
clone size: NA; V gene: TRBV3-1/TRBV3-2; J gene: TRBJ1-1; D gene: TRBD1; CDR3 protein: CASSQEGGKGAFF; CDR3 DNA: TGTGCCAGCAGCCAAGAAGGGGGCAAGGGAGCTTTCTTT
clone size: NA; V gene: TRBV4-2; J gene: TRBJ2-7; D gene: TRBD2; CDR3 protein: CASSQERGGYRSYEQYF; CDR3 DNA: TGTGCCAGCAGCCAAGAGCGGGGGGGCTACAGGTCCTACGAGCAGTACTTC
clone size: NA; V gene: TRBV9; J gene: TRBJ1-2; D gene: NA; CDR3 protein: CASSVDLRGYTF; CDR3 DNA: TGTGCCAGCAGCGTAGACTTGAGGGGCTACACCTTC
clone size: once; V gene: TRBV7-3; J gene: TRBJ2-1; D gene: TRBD2; CDR3 protein: CASSPRAGGHNEQFF; CDR3 DNA: TGTGCCAGCAGCCCAAGGGCGGGGGGGCACAATGAGCAGTTCTTC
clone size: NA; V gene: TRBV19; J gene: TRBJ2-4; D gene: NA; CDR3 protein: CASSGGRRTENIQYF; CDR3 DNA: TGTGCCAGTAGTGGAGGGAGACGGACCGAAAACATTCAGTACTTC
clone size: NA; V gene: TRBV20-1; J gene: TRBJ1-1; D gene: NA; CDR3 protein: CSASQAFMNTEAFF; CDR3 DNA: TGCAGTGCTAGTCAGGCATTCATGAACACTGAAGCTTTCTTT
clone size: NA; V gene: TRBV11-2; J gene: TRBJ2-2; D gene: NA; CDR3 protein: CASSPLVGAGELFF; CDR3 DNA: TGTGCCAGCAGCCCGCTAGTAGGTGCCGGGGAGCTGTTTTTT
clone size: NA; V gene: TRBV13; J gene: TRBJ1-5; D gene: NA; CDR3 protein: CASSQNNQPQHF; CDR3 DNA: TGTGCCAGCAGCCAAAACAATCAGCCCCAGCATTTT
clone size: NA; V gene: TRBV5-1; J gene: TRBJ1-1; D gene: NA; CDR3 protein: CASSLTDSSNTEAFF; CDR3 DNA: TGCGCCAGCAGCTTGACGGACAGTTCGAACACTGAAGCTTTCTTT
clone size: NA; V gene: TRBV7-9; J gene: TRBJ2-1; D gene: TRBD1; CDR3 protein: CASYLGGQPYNEQFF; CDR3 DNA: TGTGCCAGCTACCTTGGGGGACAGCCTTACAATGAGCAGTTCTTC
clone size: NA; V gene: TRBV7-2; J gene: TRBJ2-1; D gene: TRBD1; CDR3 protein: CASSRGQGGSYNEQFF; CDR3 DNA: TGTGCCAGCAGCAGAGGACAGGGAGGCTCCTACAATGAGCAGTTCTTC
clone size: NA; V gene: TRBV5-6; J gene: TRBJ1-5; D gene: TRBD1; CDR3 protein: CASSWTGQGPQHF; CDR3 DNA: TGTGCCAGCAGCTGGACAGGCCAGGGGCCCCAGCATTTT
clone size: NA; V gene: TRBV4-1; J gene: TRBJ2-5; D gene: NA; CDR3 protein: CASSPGQPTIETQYF; CDR3 DNA: TGCGCCAGCAGCCCAGGACAGCCTACTATTGAGACCCAGTACTTC
clone size: NA; V gene: TRBV29-1; J gene: TRBJ1-5; D gene: NA; CDR3 protein: CSVEAGGGQPQHF; CDR3 DNA: TGCAGCGTTGAAGCGGGGGGAGGTCAGCCCCAGCATTTT
clone size: NA; V gene: TRBV28; J gene: TRBJ1-3; D gene: NA; CDR3 protein: CASGPSNTIYF; CDR3 DNA: TGTGCCAGCGGGCCCTCCAACACCATATATTTT
clone size: NA; V gene: TRBV27; J gene: TRBJ1-5; D gene: NA; CDR3 protein: CASSLMVDPRGPQHF; CDR3 DNA: TGTGCCAGCAGTTTAATGGTAGACCCCCGGGGGCCCCAGCATTTT
clone size: NA; V gene: TRBV5-6; J gene: TRBJ1-5; D gene: NA; CDR3 protein: CASSSRNNQPQHF; CDR3 DNA: TGTGCCAGCAGCTCCAGGAACAATCAGCCCCAGCATTTT
clone size: NA; V gene: TRBV9; J gene: TRBJ2-2; D gene: NA; CDR3 protein: CASRRGTGELFF; CDR3 DNA: TGTGCCAGCAGGCGGGGAACCGGGGAGCTGTTTTTT
clone size: NA; V gene: TRBV28; J gene: TRBJ1-1; D gene: NA; CDR3 protein: CASSLTGGPNTEAFF; CDR3 DNA: TGTGCCAGCAGTTTAACGGGGGGCCCGAACACTGAAGCTTTCTTT
clone size: once; V gene: TRBV12-3/TRBV12-4; J gene: TRBJ2-1; D gene: TRBD1; CDR3 protein: CASSLGQGTFF; CDR3 DNA: TGTGCCAGCAGTCTCGGACAGGGGACGTTCTTC
clone size: NA; V gene: TRBV21-1; J gene: TRBJ1-6; D gene: NA; CDR3 protein: CASSPKCVAVAENSPLHF; CDR3 DNA: TGTGCCAGCAGCCCAAAATGCGTAGCGGTGGCAGAAAATTCACCCCTCCACTTT
clone size: NA; V gene: TRBV6-2/TRBV6-3; J gene: TRBJ1-2; D gene: NA; CDR3 protein: CASSYSGLDIFNYGYTF; CDR3 DNA: TGTGCCAGCAGTTACTCTGGTTTGGACATCTTTAACTATGGCTACACCTTC
clone size: NA; V gene: TRBV7-9; J gene: TRBJ2-3; D gene: NA; CDR3 protein: CASSPSLVVTDTQYF; CDR3 DNA: TGTGCCAGCAGCCCCAGCCTAGTGGTCACAGATACGCAGTATTTT
clone size: NA; V gene: TRBV14; J gene: TRBJ1-2; D gene: TRBD1; CDR3 protein: CASSLSTSGTAYGYTF; CDR3 DNA: TGTGCCAGCAGCCTATCTACCAGTGGGACAGCCTATGGCTACACCTTC
clone size: NA; V gene: TRBV12-3/TRBV12-4; J gene: TRBJ1-5; D gene: NA; CDR3 protein: CASRGFRDQPQHF; CDR3 DNA: TGTGCCAGCCGAGGGTTCCGGGATCAGCCCCAGCATTTT
clone size: NA; V gene: TRBV19; J gene: TRBJ2-2; D gene: NA; CDR3 protein: CASSIGWNTGELFF; CDR3 DNA: TGTGCCAGTAGTATTGGCTGGAACACCGGGGAGCTGTTTTTT
clone size: NA; V gene: TRBV19; J gene: TRBJ1-1; D gene: NA; CDR3 protein: CASSGPGRSEAFF; CDR3 DNA: TGTGCCAGCTCCGGCCCCGGCAGGTCTGAAGCTTTCTTT
clone size: NA; V gene: TRBV14; J gene: TRBJ2-5; D gene: TRBD1; CDR3 protein: CASSPLQGAETQYF; CDR3 DNA: TGTGCCAGCAGCCCTTTACAGGGGGCAGAGACCCAGTACTTC
clone size: NA; V gene: TRBV2; J gene: TRBJ2-3; D gene: NA; CDR3 protein: CASRREVADTQYF; CDR3 DNA: TGTGCCAGCAGAAGGGAGGTGGCAGATACGCAGTATTTT
clone size: NA; V gene: TRBV28; J gene: TRBJ2-2; D gene: TRBD1; CDR3 protein: CAIPDRSNTGELFF; CDR3 DNA: TGTGCCATCCCGGACAGGTCGAACACCGGGGAGCTGTTTTTT
clone size: NA; V gene: TRBV6-4; J gene: TRBJ1-5; D gene: NA; CDR3 protein: CASSDFGGFDQPQHF; CDR3 DNA: TGTGCCAGCAGTGATTTTGGAGGTTTTGATCAGCCCCAGCATTTT
clone size: few; V gene: TRBV19; J gene: TRBJ1-6; D gene: TRBD1; CDR3 protein: CASRRDRVVSAPLHF; CDR3 DNA: TGTGCCAGTAGGCGAGACAGGGTGGTATCGGCACCCCTCCACTTT
clone size: NA; V gene: TRBV7-3; J gene: TRBJ2-1; D gene: TRBD2; CDR3 protein: CASSPKGSGGALGNEQFF; CDR3 DNA: TGTGCCAGCAGCCCGAAAGGTAGCGGGGGGGCCCTCGGGAATGAGCAGTTCTTC
clone size: NA; V gene: TRBV29-1; J gene: TRBJ2-7; D gene: TRBD1; CDR3 protein: CSVSSPGQGYEQYF; CDR3 DNA: TGCAGCGTTTCTAGCCCGGGACAGGGGTACGAGCAGTACTTC
clone size: NA; V gene: TRBV24-1; J gene: TRBJ2-6; D gene: NA; CDR3 protein: CATSDFSSGANVLTF; CDR3 DNA: TGTGCCACCAGTGATTTCAGCTCTGGGGCCAACGTCCTGACTTTC
clone size: NA; V gene: TRBV7-7; J gene: TRBJ2-3; D gene: TRBD2; CDR3 protein: CASSLGSGGISTDTQYF; CDR3 DNA: TGTGCCAGCAGCTTAGGAAGCGGGGGGATTAGCACAGATACGCAGTATTTT
clone size: NA; V gene: TRBV5-1; J gene: TRBJ1-2; D gene: TRBD1; CDR3 protein: CASSLGTGYGYTF; CDR3 DNA: TGCGCCAGCAGCTTGGGGACAGGCTATGGCTACACCTTC
clone size: few; V gene: TRBV4-1; J gene: TRBJ1-1; D gene: NA; CDR3 protein: CASSQAHGGRTEAFF; CDR3 DNA: TGCGCCAGCAGCCAAGCCCACGGCGGAAGGACTGAAGCTTTCTTT
clone size: NA; V gene: TRBV5-4; J gene: TRBJ1-2; D gene: TRBD1; CDR3 protein: CASSLSIQGADGYTF; CDR3 DNA: TGTGCCAGCAGCTTATCTATACAGGGGGCGGATGGCTACACCTTC
clone size: NA; V gene: TRBV7-9; J gene: TRBJ1-2; D gene: TRBD1; CDR3 protein: CASSLAAGGNYGYTF; CDR3 DNA: TGTGCCAGCAGCTTAGCGGCAGGGGGTAACTATGGCTACACCTTC
clone size: few; V gene: TRBV5-5; J gene: TRBJ2-1; D gene: TRBD2; CDR3 protein: CASSLVTSGYNEQFF; CDR3 DNA: TGTGCCAGCAGCTTGGTGACTAGCGGATACAATGAGCAGTTCTTC
clone size: NA; V gene: TRBV6-5; J gene: TRBJ1-1; D gene: TRBD1; CDR3 protein: CASSYSSGQGVTEAFF; CDR3 DNA: TGTGCCAGCAGTTACTCCTCGGGACAGGGGGTCACTGAAGCTTTCTTT
clone size: NA; V gene: TRBV28; J gene: TRBJ2-5; D gene: TRBD2; CDR3 protein: CASSFGAGGLQETQYF; CDR3 DNA: TGTGCCAGCAGTTTCGGGGCGGGGGGCCTTCAAGAGACCCAGTACTTC
clone size: NA; V gene: TRBV9; J gene: TRBJ2-1; D gene: TRBD2; CDR3 protein: CASSAPQERGYNEQFF; CDR3 DNA: TGTGCCAGCAGCGCCCCCCAGGAGCGGGGGTACAATGAGCAGTTCTTC
clone size: NA; V gene: TRBV7-3; J gene: TRBJ2-7; D gene: TRBD1; CDR3 protein: CASSISGTGEQYF; CDR3 DNA: TGTGCCAGCAGCATTTCCGGGACAGGCGAGCAGTACTTC
clone size: NA; V gene: TRBV19; J gene: TRBJ1-5; D gene: NA; CDR3 protein: CASSLGGYQPQHF; CDR3 DNA: TGTGCCAGTAGCTTAGGGGGTTATCAGCCCCAGCATTTT
clone size: NA; V gene: TRBV7-6; J gene: TRBJ2-5; D gene: TRBD2; CDR3 protein: CASSATPGLAAQETQYF; CDR3 DNA: TGTGCCAGCAGCGCCACACCGGGACTAGCGGCACAAGAGACCCAGTACTTC
clone size: once; V gene: TRBV5-1; J gene: TRBJ2-7; D gene: NA; CDR3 protein: CASSVGTYYEQYF; CDR3 DNA: TGCGCCAGCAGCGTAGGGACATACTACGAGCAGTACTTC
clone size: NA; V gene: TRBV30; J gene: TRBJ2-5; D gene: TRBD2; CDR3 protein: CAWTLAGGKTQYF; CDR3 DNA: TGTGCCTGGACACTAGCGGGGGGGAAGACCCAGTACTTC
clone size: once; V gene: TRBV12-3/TRBV12-4; J gene: TRBJ1-1; D gene: NA; CDR3 protein: CASTPPRNTEAFF; CDR3 DNA: TGTGCCAGCACCCCCCCTAGGAACACTGAAGCTTTCTTT
clone size: NA; V gene: TRBV5-6; J gene: TRBJ1-4; D gene: NA; CDR3 protein: CASSLVGGLDEKLFF; CDR3 DNA: TGTGCCAGCAGCTTGGTCGGGGGTTTGGATGAAAAACTGTTTTTT
clone size: NA; V gene: TRBV7-9; J gene: TRBJ1-1; D gene: TRBD1; CDR3 protein: CASSIRGTEAFF; CDR3 DNA: TGTGCCAGCAGCATCAGGGGGACTGAAGCTTTCTTT
clone size: NA; V gene: TRBV10-3; J gene: TRBJ1-6; D gene: NA; CDR3 protein: CAISESRDNSPLHF; CDR3 DNA: TGTGCCATCAGTGAATCGCGAGATAATTCACCCCTCCACTTT
clone size: NA; V gene: TRBV3-1/TRBV3-2; J gene: TRBJ1-6; D gene: NA; CDR3 protein: CASSQGTESYNSPLHF; CDR3 DNA: TGTGCCAGCAGCCAAGGGACAGAGAGTTATAATTCACCCCTCCACTTT
clone size: NA; V gene: TRBV3-1/TRBV3-2; J gene: TRBJ1-6; D gene: TRBD1; CDR3 protein: CASRSDRGFSLHF; CDR3 DNA: TGTGCCAGCAGATCGGACAGGGGGTTCAGCCTCCACTTT
clone size: NA; V gene: TRBV5-1; J gene: TRBJ1-4; D gene: TRBD1; CDR3 protein: CASSPWTGISANEKLFF; CDR3 DNA: TGCGCCAGCAGCCCATGGACAGGGATCTCAGCTAATGAAAAACTGTTTTTT
clone size: NA; V gene: TRBV28; J gene: TRBJ2-3; D gene: NA; CDR3 protein: CASSLGGEDTQYF; CDR3 DNA: TGTGCCAGCAGTTTAGGGGGCGAAGATACGCAGTATTTT